This T cell receptor (beta chain) was documented in a study of glioma-infiltrating T cells after dendritic cell vaccination. Germline V gene lookup returns CDR1 SGHNT and CDR2 YYREEE (reference sequence). This CDR3 comprises 15 residues. V lost 0 bases and J lost 4, with 13 bases in between. TCRB CDR3 was amplified from 2 ug genomic DNA or less. The assay was immunoSEQ multiplex PCR, and TCRdb's table has in-frame clones only and misses some. The repertoire holds 49,000 or so clones, around 86% seen once, with about an eighth in the top ten. PBMC were collected before vaccination, two weeks after the third vaccination, and at progression.

The chain employs TRBV5-4 and TRBJ1-1; no reliable D call. The specimen comprised blood, sampled before dendritic cell vaccination. The clonotype comes from a human donor with glioblastoma. The CDR3: CASSLGRVESTEAFF. CDR3 sequence (DNA): TGTGCCAGCAGCTTGGGGAGGGTTGAAAGCACTGAAGCTTTCTTT.